The T cell receptor (beta chain) under discussion was sequenced for a study of Ad26.COV2.S vaccination and SARS-CoV-2 variants. The CDR3 runs to 17 residues. The germline CDR1 and CDR2 sequences are MDHEN and SYDVKM. V lost 10 bases to trimming and J lost 2 bases; unmatched junction nucleotides: 19. Treatment given: roughly 20 received Ad26.COV2.S at low or high dose, single or two shots; 5 received placebo; per-sample allocation not given. Sampling happened 63 days after the first vaccine or placebo injection. Repertoires were generated with immunoSEQ multiplex PCR, while TCRdb's copy carries only in-frame clones and drops some. Altogether approximately 480,000 clones are present, approximately 90% being singletons, with the ten largest covering over 10%.

The chain is built from TRBV28 and TRBJ1-2; 7 positions match TRBD1. The sample in question was peripheral blood, obtained in a trial of Ad26.COV2.S vaccine versus placebo. The sequence came from a person between 18 and 59 years old who received the Ad26.COV2.S COVID-19 vaccine or a placebo. The CDR3 nucleotides are TGTGCCACCAAAAGGACAGGCCCGACCCCCGGCAACTATGGCTACACCTTC. Translation gives CATKRTGPTPGNYGYTF.